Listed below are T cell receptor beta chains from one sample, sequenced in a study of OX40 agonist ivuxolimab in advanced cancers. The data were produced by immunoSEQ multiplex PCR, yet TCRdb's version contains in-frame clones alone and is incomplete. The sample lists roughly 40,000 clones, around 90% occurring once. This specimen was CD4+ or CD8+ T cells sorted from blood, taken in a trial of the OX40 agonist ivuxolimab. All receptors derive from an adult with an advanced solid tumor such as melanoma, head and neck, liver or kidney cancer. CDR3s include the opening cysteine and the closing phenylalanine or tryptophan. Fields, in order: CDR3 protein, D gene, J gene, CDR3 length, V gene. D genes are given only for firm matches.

CASGWRETQYF - TRBJ2-5 11 TRBV27
CASSFYGQGTGANVLTF TRBD1 TRBJ2-6 17 TRBV5-1
CASSGARADTQYF - TRBJ2-3 13 TRBV2
CASSSGPNTEAFF - TRBJ1-1 13 TRBV6-4
CASSRLAVEQFF TRBD2 TRBJ2-1 12 TRBV2
CASSTRTGGSREQYF TRBD1 TRBJ2-5 15 TRBV6-5
CASSLDTGANEKLFF TRBD1 TRBJ1-4 15 TRBV5-1
CASSSWTSGSTDTQYF TRBD2 TRBJ2-3 16 TRBV7-8
CASSLQGGEKLFF - TRBJ1-4 13 TRBV5-4
CASSLDGRAQRGSYGYTF - TRBJ1-2 18 TRBV5-1
CSVEEGGYTF - TRBJ1-2 10 TRBV29-1
CAWSRGSNQPQHF - TRBJ1-5 13 TRBV30
CASSRGGSGRAVETQYF TRBD2 TRBJ2-5 17 TRBV5-6
CSVRISYEQYF - TRBJ2-7 11 TRBV29-1
CASSPGRTSSGNTIYF - TRBJ1-3 16 TRBV19
CASNFIQGPGGGELFF - TRBJ2-2 16 TRBV19
CASSRQRQKETQYF - TRBJ2-5 14 TRBV18
CASSPDNGDTQYF - TRBJ2-3 13 TRBV5-1
CASSPKQGSNQPQHF TRBD1 TRBJ1-5 15 TRBV18
CSVRTGTTNTGELFF TRBD1 TRBJ2-2 15 TRBV29-1
CAWSVGLGTPYF - TRBJ2-7 12 TRBV30
CASRLPRDRCTSSGNTIYF - TRBJ1-3 19 TRBV12-2
CASSLATGERADTQYF - TRBJ2-3 16 TRBV5-1
CASSFRAGALGYTF - TRBJ1-2 14 TRBV28
CASSQESGRVTDTQYF TRBD2 TRBJ2-3 16 TRBV4-2
CASSSLPGQGSYEQYF TRBD1 TRBJ2-7 16 TRBV5-8
CATWGAYEQYF - TRBJ2-7 11 TRBV6-1
CARTDTNTEAFF - TRBJ1-1 12 TRBV5-6
CASSSSGIGELFF - TRBJ2-2 13 TRBV5-1
CASSLLPGPSPQETQYF - TRBJ2-5 17 TRBV19
CASTSDRGGTEAFF TRBD1 TRBJ1-1 14 TRBV19
CASRFRVSSNEQFF - TRBJ2-1 14 TRBV2
CASSLEETQYF - TRBJ2-5 11 TRBV28
CASSFGLRKETQYF - TRBJ2-5 14 TRBV5-1
CASSQEWDSGGGTDTQYF - TRBJ2-3 18 TRBV4-2
CASSLEVSQNTEAFF - TRBJ1-1 15 TRBV5-1
CASSLYQRGDSQFF TRBD2 TRBJ2-1 14 TRBV11-2
CASSSGQGTHTDTQYF TRBD1 TRBJ2-3 16 TRBV2
CASSLAGRVGQPQHF - TRBJ1-5 15 TRBV11-2
CASSLADLYNSPLHF - TRBJ1-6 15 TRBV5-1
CASSLYHTDTQYF - TRBJ2-3 13 TRBV27
CANKQDSGNTIYF - TRBJ1-3 13 TRBV2
CAISESGETQYF - TRBJ2-5 12 TRBV10-3
CASSRGGNSYEQYF - TRBJ2-7 14 TRBV11-3
CASSPLAGWRTGELFF TRBD2 TRBJ2-2 16 TRBV5-4
CAIRKGAQSEAFF TRBD1 TRBJ1-1 13 TRBV10-3
CASSLNHNEQFF - TRBJ2-1 12 TRBV5-4
CASSFPAGTGDTDTQYF TRBD1 TRBJ2-3 17 TRBV2
CAWSRDNTGELFF - TRBJ2-2 13 TRBV30
CASSAPGTGVNEQFF TRBD1 TRBJ2-1 15 TRBV6-6
CASYGGGSYNEQFF TRBD2 TRBJ2-1 14 TRBV28
CATSRDNEGRYEQYF - TRBJ2-7 15 TRBV15
CASSSEVDYEQYF - TRBJ2-7 13 TRBV5-1
CASTNDRGRSYGYTF TRBD1 TRBJ1-2 15 TRBV19
CASSSDRGPYGYTF TRBD1 TRBJ1-2 14 TRBV18
CASSPRWETDTQYF - TRBJ2-3 14 TRBV11-1
CAWSVSSPSGTQYF - TRBJ2-3 14 TRBV30